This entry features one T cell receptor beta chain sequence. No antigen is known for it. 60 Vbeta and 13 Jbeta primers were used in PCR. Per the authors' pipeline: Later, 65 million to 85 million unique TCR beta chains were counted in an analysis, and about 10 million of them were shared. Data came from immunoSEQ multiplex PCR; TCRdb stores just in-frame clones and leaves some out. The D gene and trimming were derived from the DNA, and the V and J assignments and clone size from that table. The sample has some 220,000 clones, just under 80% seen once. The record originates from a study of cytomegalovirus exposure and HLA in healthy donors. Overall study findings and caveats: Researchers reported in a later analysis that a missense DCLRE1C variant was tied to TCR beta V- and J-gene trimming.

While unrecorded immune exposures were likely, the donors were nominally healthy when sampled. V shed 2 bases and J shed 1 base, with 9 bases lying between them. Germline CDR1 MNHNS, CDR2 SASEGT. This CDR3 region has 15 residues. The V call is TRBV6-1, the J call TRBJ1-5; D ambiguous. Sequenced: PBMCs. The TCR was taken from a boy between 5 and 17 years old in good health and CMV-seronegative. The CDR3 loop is CASSERGYSNQPQHF. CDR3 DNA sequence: TGTGCCAGCAGTGAACGAGGTTACAGCAATCAGCCCCAGCATTTT.